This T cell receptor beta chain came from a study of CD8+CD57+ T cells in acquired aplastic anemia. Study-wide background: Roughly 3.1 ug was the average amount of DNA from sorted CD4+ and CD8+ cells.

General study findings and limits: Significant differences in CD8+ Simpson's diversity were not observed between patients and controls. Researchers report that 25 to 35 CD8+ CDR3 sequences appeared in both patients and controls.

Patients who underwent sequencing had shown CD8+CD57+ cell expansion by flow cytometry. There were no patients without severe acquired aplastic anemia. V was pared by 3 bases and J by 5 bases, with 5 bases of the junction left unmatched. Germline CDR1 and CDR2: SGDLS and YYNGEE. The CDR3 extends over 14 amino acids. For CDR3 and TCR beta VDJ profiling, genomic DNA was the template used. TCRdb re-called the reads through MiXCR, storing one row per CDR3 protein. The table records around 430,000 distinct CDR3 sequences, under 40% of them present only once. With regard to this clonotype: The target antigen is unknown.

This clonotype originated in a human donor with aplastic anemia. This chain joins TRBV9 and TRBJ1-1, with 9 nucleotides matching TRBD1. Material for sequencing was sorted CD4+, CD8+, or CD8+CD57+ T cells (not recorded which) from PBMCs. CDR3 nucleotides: TGTGCCAGCAGCGAACAGGGGGCAGGTACTGAAGCTTTCTTT. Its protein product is CASSEQGAGTEAFF.